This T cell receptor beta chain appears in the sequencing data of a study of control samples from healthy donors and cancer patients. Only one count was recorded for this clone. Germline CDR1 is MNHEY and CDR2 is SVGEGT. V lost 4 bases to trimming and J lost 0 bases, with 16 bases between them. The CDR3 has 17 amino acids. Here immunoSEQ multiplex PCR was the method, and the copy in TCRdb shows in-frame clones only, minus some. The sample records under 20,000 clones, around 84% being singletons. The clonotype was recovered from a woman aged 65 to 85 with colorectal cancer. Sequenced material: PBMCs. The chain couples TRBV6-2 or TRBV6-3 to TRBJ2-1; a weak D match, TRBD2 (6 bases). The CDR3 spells CASSWISGRSSYNEQFF. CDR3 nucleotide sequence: TGTGCCAGCAGTTGGATTAGCGGCAGGAGCTCCTACAATGAGCAGTTCTTC.